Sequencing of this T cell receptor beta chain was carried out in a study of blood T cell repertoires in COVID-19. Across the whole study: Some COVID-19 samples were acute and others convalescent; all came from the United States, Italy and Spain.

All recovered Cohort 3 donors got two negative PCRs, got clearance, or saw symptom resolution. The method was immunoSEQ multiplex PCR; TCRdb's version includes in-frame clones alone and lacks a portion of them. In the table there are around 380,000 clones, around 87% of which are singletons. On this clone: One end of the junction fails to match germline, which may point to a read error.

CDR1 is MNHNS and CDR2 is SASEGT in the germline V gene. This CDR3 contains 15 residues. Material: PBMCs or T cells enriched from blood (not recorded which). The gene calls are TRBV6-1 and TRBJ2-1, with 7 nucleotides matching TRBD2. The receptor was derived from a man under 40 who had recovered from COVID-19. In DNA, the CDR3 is TGTGCCAGCTGTGACAGCCAATATGGGGGGGATGAGCAGTTCTTC. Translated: CASCDSQYGGDEQFF.